This TCR beta chain was profiled in a study of shared clonotypes between healthy human individuals. Sequencing was performed with immunoSEQ multiplex PCR; in TCRdb, only in-frame clones are kept and a portion is missing. The table includes just over 2,000,000 clones, 90% to 95% detected once. Trimming pared 4 bases from V and 1 base from J, leaving 10 bases between. In germline, CDR1 is LNHDA, CDR2 SQIVND (reference sequence). The CDR3 sequence is 14 residues long. This chain links TRBV19 with TRBJ1-1; D gene ambiguous. The sequence derives from a man younger than 35 in good health. Sequencing was carried out using naive CD4+ T cells sorted from blood. Subset described: CD45RA+ positively selected. CDR3 in DNA: TGTGCCAGTAGTAGTGGTAAAACGAACACTGAAGCTTTCTTT. This translates into CASSSGKTNTEAFF.